These T cell receptor beta chains were read from a single sample in a study of T cells in Graves' hyperthyroidism and ophthalmopathy. TCRdb re-called the multiplex PCR reads with MiXCR, one entry per CDR3 protein. The data contain about 200,000 distinct CDR3 sequences, about a sixth of them singletons. The specimen sequenced was blood. The receptors come from a man aged 40-49 years with Graves' hyperthyroidism. Both conserved end residues are part of each CDR3. The order of the fields is J gene, V gene, clone size, D gene, CDR3 protein, CDR3 DNA. D genes are given only for firm matches. Where a row states a size, it is once, few, many or the class of an expanded clone; other rows omit it.

TRBJ2-3	TRBV5-1	.	.	CASSLARGGGASTDTQYF	TGCGCCAGCAGCTTGGCAAGGGGTGGAGGGGCTAGCACAGATACGCAGTATTTT
TRBJ2-3	TRBV4-3	many	.	CASSVADRDTQYF	TGCGCCAGCAGCGTAGCGGACAGGGATACGCAGTATTTT
TRBJ1-3	TRBV18	.	.	CASSLREFSGNTIYF	TGTGCCAGCTCCCTTAGGGAATTCTCTGGAAACACCATATATTTT
TRBJ2-3	TRBV19	.	.	CASSSGVYGTDTQYF	TGTGCCAGTAGTTCGGGGGTGTATGGCACAGATACGCAGTATTTT
TRBJ2-2	TRBV28	.	.	CASSPHSYYDRSNTGELFF	TGTGCCAGCAGTCCCCACTCCTATTACGACAGGTCGAACACCGGGGAGCTGTTTTTT
TRBJ1-1	TRBV3-1	many	TRBD1	CASRGDRGPEAFF	TGTGCCAGCCGGGGGGACAGGGGCCCTGAAGCTTTCTTT
TRBJ2-7	TRBV6-1	.	.	CASSRPGSWGEQYF	TGTGCCAGCAGTCGCCCAGGGTCCTGGGGCGAGCAGTACTTC
TRBJ2-3	TRBV5-5	many	.	CASSWNIQGDTQYF	TGTGCCAGCAGCTGGAATATCCAGGGTGATACGCAGTATTTT
TRBJ1-2	TRBV2	.	.	CASSPGTDSSYTF	TGTGCCAGCAGCCCCGGGACGGACTCCTCCTACACCTTC
TRBJ1-2	TRBV7-2	many	.	CASSFRGKYGYTF	TGTGCCAGCAGCTTTAGGGGAAAGTATGGCTACACCTTC
TRBJ1-1	TRBV28	many	.	CASTRMANTEAFF	TGTGCCAGCACCCGAATGGCGAACACTGAAGCTTTCTTT
TRBJ1-5	TRBV9	.	.	CASSSFQGIGNQPQHF	TGTGCCAGCAGCTCCTTCCAGGGAATCGGCAATCAGCCCCAGCATTTT
TRBJ1-2	TRBV7-9	.	.	CASSGECGYTF	TGTGCCAGCAGCGGTGAATGTGGCTACACCTTC
TRBJ2-7	TRBV3-1	.	TRBD2	CASSHPPPLAGGPYEQYF	TGTGCCAGCAGCCATCCCCCTCCACTAGCGGGGGGGCCCTACGAGCAGTACTTC
TRBJ1-1	TRBV10-3	few	.	CAISESTLGTEAFF	TGTGCCATCAGTGAGTCGACATTGGGAACTGAAGCTTTCTTT
TRBJ1-4	TRBV7-2	many	TRBD1	CASTQTGANEKLFF	TGTGCCAGCACGCAAACAGGGGCTAATGAAAAACTGTTTTTT
TRBJ2-1	TRBV2	.	TRBD2	CASIPGLATFNEQFF	TGTGCCAGCATTCCGGGACTAGCGACTTTCAATGAGCAGTTCTTC
TRBJ1-1	TRBV30	many	.	CAWSTRQEAFF	TGTGCCTGGAGTACCCGACAGGAAGCTTTCTTT
TRBJ2-7	TRBV28	.	.	CASSSSYERYF	TGTGCCAGTAGTTCCTCCTACGAGCGGTACTTC
TRBJ2-1	TRBV7-2	many	.	CASSLDNYNEQFF	TGTGCCAGCAGCTTAGACAACTACAATGAGCAGTTCTTC
TRBJ2-3	TRBV6-1	.	TRBD2	CASSGTSGGAISDTQYF	TGTGCCAGCAGCGGGACTAGCGGGGGGGCCATCTCAGATACGCAGTATTTT
TRBJ1-5	TRBV12-3/TRBV12-4	.	TRBD1	CASSLSGQGEQPQHF	TGTGCCAGCAGTTTATCCGGACAGGGGGAACAGCCCCAGCATTTT
TRBJ2-3	TRBV20-1	many	.	CSARGGSGSTDTQYF	TGCAGTGCTAGAGGGGGCAGCGGTAGCACAGATACGCAGTATTTT
TRBJ1-1	TRBV7-9	few	.	CASSFEGGMAEAFF	TGTGCCAGCAGCTTTGAGGGCGGCATGGCTGAAGCTTTCTTT
TRBJ1-3	TRBV12-3/TRBV12-4	.	.	CASRPTGSGNTIYF	TGTGCCAGCAGACCGACCGGGTCTGGAAACACCATATATTTT